This TCR beta chain emerged from a study of graft-versus-host responses after intestinal transplantation. Study as a whole: Isolated intestinal, liver-intestinal, or multivisceral transplants had been given to the recipients. Anti-thymocyte globulin induction preceded roughly 3 years of tacrolimus and steroid maintenance in all recipients. Study-level findings and limits: Within the allografts of patients who had graft-donor T cell macrochimerism, graft-versus-host to host-versus-graft clonal ratios were high.

The protocol was immunoSEQ multiplex PCR, while the TCRdb copy is restricted to in-frame clones and leaves out a portion. Of around 10,000 clones listed, around 92% are singletons. Germline CDR1 and CDR2: LNHDA and SQIVND (reference sequence). With 5 bases clipped from V and 1 base from J, the junction kept 4 bases outside the gene matches. The CDR3 is made up of 14 amino acids. On this clone itself: What it binds is not known.

The sequenced sample was PBMCs, obtained nearly 70 days after transplant. The sequence came from a human patient who received an intestinal transplant, so some T cells may come from the graft donor. This sequence joins TRBV19 and TRBJ1-2, with TRBD1 matching 7 bases. The CDR3 DNA reads as TGTGCCAGTAGTCCGGGACAGTATAACTATGGCTACACCTTC. This translates into CASSPGQYNYGYTF.